This TCR beta chain was obtained from a study of cytomegalovirus exposure and HLA in healthy donors. About the research overall: The study's early data release held roughly 90 million unique TCRs from HLA-typed donors.

With 60 Vbeta and 13 Jbeta primers, the PCR was carried out. The repertoire was sequenced with immunoSEQ multiplex PCR; TCRdb's copy has only in-frame clones and lacks some. The table has around 100,000 clones, approximately 80% seen once. The sequencing sample was made of PBMCs. The origin of this receptor is a woman aged 40 to 50 in good health and CMV-seronegative.

In DNA, the CDR3 is TGCGCCAGCAGCCAAGATTCCGGCGCTAGGCAGTTCTTC. Its protein is CASSQDSGARQFF. The rearrangement links TRBV4-3 to TRBJ2-1; D call uncertain. This CDR3 has 13 amino acids. V shed 0 bases and J shed 12 bases, with 12 bases lying between them. Germline values: CDR1 LGHNA, CDR2 YSLEER.